The 9 T cell receptor beta chains below all came from one sample that was sequenced in a study of blood T cell repertoires in COVID-19. The method was immunoSEQ multiplex PCR; TCRdb's version includes in-frame clones alone and lacks a portion of them. The sample lists hundreds of thousands of clones; more than 80% were seen once. Sequenced sample: peripheral blood. Receptors originate from a man aged 40-55 years with acute or convalescent COVID-19.

This CDR3 is CASSLLTSSARELFF. In nucleotides, the CDR3 is TGTGCCAGCAGCTTGCTGACTAGCAGCGCCCGGGAGCTGTTTTTT. The chain is built from TRBV5-5 and TRBJ2-2, with 7 bases aligning to TRBD2. The V gene's germline CDR1 is SGHKS and CDR2 YYEKEE (reference sequence). The CDR3 is made up of 15 amino acids. After removal of 1 base from V and 9 bases from J, the junction contained 9 bases not matched to a gene. Full variable domain (missing parts from reference TRBV5-5 and TRBJ2-2): DAGVTQSPTHLIKTRGQQVTLRCSPISGHKSVSWYQQVLGQGPQFIFQYYEKEERGRGNFPDRFSARQFPNYSSELNVNALLLGDSALYLCASSLLTSSARELFFGEGSRLTVL.

The rearrangement joins TRBV5-8 to TRBJ1-5, with D possibly being TRBD1 (5 bases). The V end was cut by 2 bases, the J end by 2 bases, with 11 bases between. Germline values: CDR1 SGHTS, CDR2 YDEGEE. The CDR3 extends over 15 amino acids. Written as DNA, the CDR3 is TGTGCCAGCAGCTTCGGGGGTTTTGGCAATCAGCCCCAGCATTTT. This codes for CASSFGGFGNQPQHF. The variable domain in full, with the rest retrieved from reference TRBV5-8 and TRBJ1-5, is EAGVTQSPTHLIKTRGQQATLRCSPISGHTSVYWYQQALGLGLQFLLWYDEGEERNRGNFPPRFSGRQFPNYSSELNVNALELEDSALYLCASSFGGFGNQPQHFGDGTRLSIL.

The CDR3 sequence: CASSTLLAYEQYF. The CDR3 DNA is TGTGCCAGCAGCACTCTCTTAGCCTACGAGCAGTACTTC. V gene TRBV7-9 combines with J gene TRBJ2-7; D gene ambiguous. V was clipped by 5 bases and J by 2 bases, with 10 bases between them. Germline values: CDR1 SEHNR, CDR2 FQNEAQ (reference sequence). There are 13 residues in the CDR3. Looking up the rest from reference TRBV7-9 and TRBJ2-7 gives the full variable domain: DTGVSQNPRHKITKRGQNVTFRCDPISEHNRLYWYRQTLGQGPEFLTYFQNEAQLEKSRLLSDRFSAERPKGSFSTLEIQRTEQGDSAMYLCASSTLLAYEQYFGPGTRLTVT.

This clone was counted once. The V and J genes are TRBV7-9 and TRBJ2-2, with D perhaps TRBD1 (6 bases). The CDR3 length is 14 residues. The V and J ends lost 8 bases and 6 bases respectively, with 16 bases between them. CDR1 and CDR2 from the germline V gene are SEHNR and FQNEAQ (reference sequence). The CDR3 loop is CASVTHKGAGELFF. The CDR3 DNA reads as TGTGCCAGCGTAACCCACAAGGGGGCCGGGGAGCTGTTTTTT.

The chain is built from TRBV24-1 and TRBJ2-2; weak D call: TRBD2 (6 bases). V lost 3 bases, J lost 6 bases, and 13 bases lay in between. Germline CDR1 reads KGHDR; CDR2 reads SFDVKD. This CDR3 comprises 15 residues. CDR3 amino acids: CATSDIADWAGELFF. CDR3 DNA: TGTGCCACCAGTGATATAGCGGATTGGGCCGGGGAGCTGTTTTTT.

V and J are TRBV9 and TRBJ2-1, with 9 bases that match TRBD2. V lost 3 bases and J lost 6; bases outside the gene matches: 13. This CDR3 comprises 17 residues. Germline V gene lookup returns CDR1 SGDLS and CDR2 YYNGEE. CDR3 sequence (DNA): TGTGCCAGCAGCGCAATACCCGTGGCGGGGGGGAGCAATGAGCAGTTCTTC. Translating it yields CASSAIPVAGGSNEQFF.

V and J are TRBV19 and TRBJ2-1, with D possibly TRBD2 on 5 matching bases. The CDR3 consists of 15 residues. The V end was cut by 1 base, the J end by 4 bases, with 11 bases between. Germline V gene lookup returns CDR1 LNHDA and CDR2 SQIVND (reference sequence). The CDR3 loop is CASSIVFRGYNEQFF. The CDR3 DNA sequence: TGTGCCAGTAGTATAGTTTTTCGGGGATACAATGAGCAGTTCTTC.

The rearrangement uses TRBV4-1 and TRBJ1-2; TRBD1 might be the D (5 bases). CDR3 length equals 15 residues. V lost 0 bases, J lost 7 bases, and 15 bases lay in between. Germline CDR1 and CDR2: MGHRA and YSYEKL. CDR3: CASSQDSGLSSGYTF. CDR3 bases: TGCGCCAGCAGCCAAGATTCGGGACTCTCGAGTGGCTACACCTTC.

This clone was seen only once. The chain combines TRBV19 with TRBJ2-1; TRBD1 matches at 8 bases. The V gene's germline CDR1 is LNHDA and CDR2 SQIVND (reference sequence). The junction had 5 bases not matched to a gene; V was cut back by 4 bases and J by 0 bases. The length of the CDR3 is 16 residues. CDR3 nucleotides: TGTGCCAGTAGTAACGACAGGGGAATCTCCTACAATGAGCAGTTCTTC. It codes for CASSNDRGISYNEQFF.